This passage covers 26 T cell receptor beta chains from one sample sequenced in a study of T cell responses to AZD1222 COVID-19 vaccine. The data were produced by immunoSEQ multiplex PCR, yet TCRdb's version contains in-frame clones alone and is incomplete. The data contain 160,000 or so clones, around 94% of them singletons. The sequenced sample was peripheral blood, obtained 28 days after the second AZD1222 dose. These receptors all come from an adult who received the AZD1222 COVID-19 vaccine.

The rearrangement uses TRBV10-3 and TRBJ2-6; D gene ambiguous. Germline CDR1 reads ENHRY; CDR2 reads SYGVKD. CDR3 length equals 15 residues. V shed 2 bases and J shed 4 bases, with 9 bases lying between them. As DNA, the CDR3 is TGTGCCATCAGTGAGAAAGGGTCGGGGGCCAACGTCCTGACTTTC. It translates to CAISEKGSGANVLTF.

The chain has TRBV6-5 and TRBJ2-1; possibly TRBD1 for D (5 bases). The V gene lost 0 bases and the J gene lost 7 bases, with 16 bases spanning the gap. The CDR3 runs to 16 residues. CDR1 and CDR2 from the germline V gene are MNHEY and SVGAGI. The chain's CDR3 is CASSYSWEGPGNEQFF. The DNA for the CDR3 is TGTGCCAGCAGTTACTCTTGGGAAGGCCCAGGGAATGAGCAGTTCTTC.

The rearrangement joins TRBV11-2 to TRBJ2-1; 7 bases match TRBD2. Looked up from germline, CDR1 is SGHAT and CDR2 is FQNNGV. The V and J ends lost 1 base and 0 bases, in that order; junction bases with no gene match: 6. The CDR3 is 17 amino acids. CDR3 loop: CASSLGFGGSSYNEQFF. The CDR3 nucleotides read TGTGCCAGCAGCTTAGGGTTTGGCGGGAGCTCCTACAATGAGCAGTTCTTC.

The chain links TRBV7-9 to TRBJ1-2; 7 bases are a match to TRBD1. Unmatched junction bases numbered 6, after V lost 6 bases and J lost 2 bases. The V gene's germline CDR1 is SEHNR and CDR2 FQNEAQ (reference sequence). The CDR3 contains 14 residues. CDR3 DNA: TGTGCCAGCAGATCCGACAGGGTCAACTATGGCTACACCTTC. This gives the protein CASRSDRVNYGYTF.

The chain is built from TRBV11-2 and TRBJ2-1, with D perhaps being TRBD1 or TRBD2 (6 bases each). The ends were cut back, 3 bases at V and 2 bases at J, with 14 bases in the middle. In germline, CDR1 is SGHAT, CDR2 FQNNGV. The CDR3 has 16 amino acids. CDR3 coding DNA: TGTGCCAGCAGCTTCCTCCGGGGGCGTACCTACAATGAGCAGTTCTTC. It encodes CASSFLRGRTYNEQFF.

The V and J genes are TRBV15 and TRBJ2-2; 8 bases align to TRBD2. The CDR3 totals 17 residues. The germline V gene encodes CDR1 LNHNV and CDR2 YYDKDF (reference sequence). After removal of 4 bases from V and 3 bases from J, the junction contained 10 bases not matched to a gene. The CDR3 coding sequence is TGTGCCACCAGCACCCTGTGGCGGGAGGCCGACACCGGGGAGCTGTTTTTT. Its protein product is CATSTLWREADTGELFF.

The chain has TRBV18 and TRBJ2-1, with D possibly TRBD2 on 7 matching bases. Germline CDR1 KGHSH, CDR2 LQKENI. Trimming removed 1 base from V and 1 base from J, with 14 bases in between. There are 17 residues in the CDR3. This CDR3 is CASSPRGGGSSYNEQFF. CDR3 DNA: TGTGCCAGCTCACCACGGGGGGGCGGAAGTTCCTACAATGAGCAGTTCTTC. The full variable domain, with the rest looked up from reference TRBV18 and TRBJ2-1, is NAGVMQNPRHLVRRRGQEARLRCSPMKGHSHVYWYRQLPEEGLKFMVYLQKENIIDESGMPKERFSAEFPKEGPSILRIQQVVRGDSAAYFCASSPRGGGSSYNEQFFGPGTRLTVL.

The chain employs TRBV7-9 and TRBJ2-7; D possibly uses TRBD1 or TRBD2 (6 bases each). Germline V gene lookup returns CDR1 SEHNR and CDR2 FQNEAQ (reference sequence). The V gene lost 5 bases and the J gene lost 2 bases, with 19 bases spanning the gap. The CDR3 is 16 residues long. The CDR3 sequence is CASSPPGDTSPYEQYF. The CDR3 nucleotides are TGTGCCAGCAGCCCCCCGGGGGACACCAGTCCCTACGAGCAGTACTTC. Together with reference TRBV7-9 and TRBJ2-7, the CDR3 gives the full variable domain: DTGVSQNPRHKITKRGQNVTFRCDPISEHNRLYWYRQTLGQGPEFLTYFQNEAQLEKSRLLSDRFSAERPKGSFSTLEIQRTEQGDSAMYLCASSPPGDTSPYEQYFGPGTRLTVT.

The CDR3 spells CASRGVAGGDTQYF. CDR3 nucleotide sequence: TGCGCCAGCAGGGGGGTAGCGGGAGGAGATACGCAGTATTTT. The chain carries TRBV4-1 and TRBJ2-3, with 10 positions matching TRBD2. CDR3 length: 14 amino acids. The V segment lost 6 bases and the J segment 5 bases; nucleotides outside the gene matches: 5. Per the germline V gene, CDR1 is MGHRA and CDR2 is YSYEKL.

The CDR3 bases are TGTGCCACCAAAGGGGGGGACATGCGTAATGAAAAACTGTTTTTT. Protein: CATKGGDMRNEKLFF. The chain has TRBV19 and TRBJ1-4, with D maybe TRBD1 (6 bases). Between the trimmed V and J ends, which lost 10 bases and 4 bases, there was a span of 19 bases. This CDR3 contains 15 residues. Germline CDR1 LNHDA, CDR2 SQIVND (reference sequence).

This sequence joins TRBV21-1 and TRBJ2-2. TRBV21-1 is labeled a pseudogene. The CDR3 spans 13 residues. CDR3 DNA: TGTGCCAGCACCAATGTGAACACCGGGGAGCTGTTTTTT. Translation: CASTNVNTGELFF.

The DNA of the CDR3 is TGTGCCAGCAGTTTAGGCGGGACGACCCGACGTACCATATATTTT. This sequence encodes CASSLGGTTRRTIYF. This rearrangement joins TRBV28 to TRBJ1-3; TRBD1 is a possible D gene (5 bases). Deletions cut 2 bases from V and 10 bases from J, with 18 bases between. This CDR3 has 15 residues. CDR1 and CDR2 (germline): MDHEN, SYDVKM.

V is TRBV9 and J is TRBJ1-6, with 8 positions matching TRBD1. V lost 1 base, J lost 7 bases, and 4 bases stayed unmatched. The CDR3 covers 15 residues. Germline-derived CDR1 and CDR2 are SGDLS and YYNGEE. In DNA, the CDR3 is TGTGCCAGCAGCGTAACAGGGGGGGGGAATTCACCCCTCCACTTT. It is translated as CASSVTGGGNSPLHF.

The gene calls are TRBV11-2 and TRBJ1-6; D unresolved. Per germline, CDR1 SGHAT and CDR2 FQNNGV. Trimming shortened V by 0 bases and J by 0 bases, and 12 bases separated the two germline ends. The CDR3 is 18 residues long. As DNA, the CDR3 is TGTGCCAGCAGCTTAGACCCACTCGGGAGCTCCTATAATTCACCCCTCCACTTT. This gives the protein CASSLDPLGSSYNSPLHF.

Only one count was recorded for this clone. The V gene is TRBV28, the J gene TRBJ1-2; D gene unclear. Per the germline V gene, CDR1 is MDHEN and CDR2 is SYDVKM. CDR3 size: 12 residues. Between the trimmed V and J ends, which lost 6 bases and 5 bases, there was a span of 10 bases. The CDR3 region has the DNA TGTGCCAGCAGGGAGTTAATATATGGCTACACCTTC. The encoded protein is CASRELIYGYTF.

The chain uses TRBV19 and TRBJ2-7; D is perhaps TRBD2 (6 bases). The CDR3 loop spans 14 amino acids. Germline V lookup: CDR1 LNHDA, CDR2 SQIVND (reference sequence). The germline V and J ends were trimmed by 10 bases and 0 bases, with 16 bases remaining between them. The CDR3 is CATLASGLSYEQYF. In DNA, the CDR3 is TGTGCCACCCTCGCGAGCGGGCTCTCCTACGAGCAGTACTTC.

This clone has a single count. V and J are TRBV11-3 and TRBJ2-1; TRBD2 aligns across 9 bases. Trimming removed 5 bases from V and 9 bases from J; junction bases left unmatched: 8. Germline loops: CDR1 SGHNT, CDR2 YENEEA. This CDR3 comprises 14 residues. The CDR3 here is CASSRSSGSIEQFF. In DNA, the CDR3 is TGTGCCAGCAGCCGGAGTAGCGGGAGTATTGAGCAGTTCTTC.

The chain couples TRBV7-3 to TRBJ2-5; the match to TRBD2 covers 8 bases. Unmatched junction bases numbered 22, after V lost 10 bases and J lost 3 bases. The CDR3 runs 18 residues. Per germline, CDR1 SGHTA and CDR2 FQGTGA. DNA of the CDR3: TGTGCCATCCCAAAGTATTGGGGTTTTTGCGGGAGGAAAGAGACCCAGTACTTC. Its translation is CAIPKYWGFCGRKETQYF.

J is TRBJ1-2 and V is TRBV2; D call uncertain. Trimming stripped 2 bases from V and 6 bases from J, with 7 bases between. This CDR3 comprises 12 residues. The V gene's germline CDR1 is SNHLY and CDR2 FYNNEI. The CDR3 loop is CASSETSHGYTF. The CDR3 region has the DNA TGTGCCAGCAGTGAAACGTCTCATGGCTACACCTTC.

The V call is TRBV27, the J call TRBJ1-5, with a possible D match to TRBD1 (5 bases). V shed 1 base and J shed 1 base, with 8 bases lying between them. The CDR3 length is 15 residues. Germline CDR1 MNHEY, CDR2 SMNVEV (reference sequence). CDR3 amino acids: CASSLWGGSNQPQHF. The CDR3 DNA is TGTGCCAGCAGTTTATGGGGGGGGAGCAATCAGCCCCAGCATTTT.

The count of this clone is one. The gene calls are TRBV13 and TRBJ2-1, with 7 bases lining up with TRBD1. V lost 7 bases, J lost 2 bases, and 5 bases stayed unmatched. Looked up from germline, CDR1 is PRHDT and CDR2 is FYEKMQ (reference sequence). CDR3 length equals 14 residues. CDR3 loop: CASMGQGAYNEQFF. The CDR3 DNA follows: TGTGCCAGCATGGGGCAGGGGGCCTACAATGAGCAGTTCTTC.

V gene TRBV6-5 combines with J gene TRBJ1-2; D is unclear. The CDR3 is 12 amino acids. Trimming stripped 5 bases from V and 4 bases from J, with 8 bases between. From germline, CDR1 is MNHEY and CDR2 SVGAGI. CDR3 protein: CASSQTSYGYTF. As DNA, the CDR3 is TGTGCCAGCAGTCAAACGTCCTATGGCTACACCTTC.

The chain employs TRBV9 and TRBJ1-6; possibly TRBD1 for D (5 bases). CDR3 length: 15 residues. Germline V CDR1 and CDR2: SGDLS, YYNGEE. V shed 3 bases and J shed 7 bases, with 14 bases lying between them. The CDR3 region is CASSARGDSNSPLHF. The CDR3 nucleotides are TGTGCCAGCAGCGCCCGGGGGGACTCAAATTCACCCCTCCACTTT.

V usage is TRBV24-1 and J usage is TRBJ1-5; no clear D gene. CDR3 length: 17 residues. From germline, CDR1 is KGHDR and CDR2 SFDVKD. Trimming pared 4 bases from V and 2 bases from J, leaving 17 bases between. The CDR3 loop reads CATSDSDRAIGNQPQHF. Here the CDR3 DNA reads TGTGCCACCAGTGACTCAGATCGGGCTATCGGCAATCAGCCCCAGCATTTT.

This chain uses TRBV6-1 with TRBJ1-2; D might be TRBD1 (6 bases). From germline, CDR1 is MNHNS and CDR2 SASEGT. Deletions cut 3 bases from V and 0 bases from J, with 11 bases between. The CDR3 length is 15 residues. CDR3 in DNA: TGTGCCAGCAGTGAGCGACAGGCCTCTAACTATGGCTACACCTTC. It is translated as CASSERQASNYGYTF.

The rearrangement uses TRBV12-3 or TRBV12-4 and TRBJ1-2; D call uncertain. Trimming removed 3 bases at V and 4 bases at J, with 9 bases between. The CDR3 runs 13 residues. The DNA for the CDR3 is TGTGCCAGCAGTTTTACCCTGGGCTATGGCTACACCTTC. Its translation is CASSFTLGYGYTF.